The 7 T cell receptor beta chains presented below share a single source sample, sequenced in a study of blood T cell repertoires in COVID-19. Measured with immunoSEQ multiplex PCR; TCRdb has only the in-frame clones, and not every one. The profile covers some 56,000 clones, with 80% to 85% appearing a single time and 28% taken by the ten largest. Sequenced sample: peripheral blood. These TCRs come from an elderly woman with active or convalescent COVID-19.

The chain couples TRBV27 to TRBJ2-1, with a tentative D call TRBD2 (7 bases). V was trimmed by 7 bases and J by 4 bases, leaving 17 bases between them. Germline CDR1 reads MNHEY; CDR2 reads SMNVEV (reference sequence). CDR3 size: 15 residues. CDR3 loop: CASTSEGGPYNEQFF. As DNA, the CDR3 is TGTGCCAGCACCTCGGAGGGGGGGCCTTACAATGAGCAGTTCTTC.

This chain links TRBV6-5 with TRBJ2-5; 11 bases fit TRBD2. CDR3 length equals 16 residues. Trimming took 1 base from V and 4 from J; bases not matched to a gene: 5. Germline CDR1 and CDR2: MNHEY and SVGAGI. CDR3 residues: CASSYWVAGGLETQYF. In DNA form, the CDR3 reads TGTGCCAGCAGTTACTGGGTAGCGGGGGGGCTAGAGACCCAGTACTTC.

This rearrangement joins TRBV6-5 to TRBJ1-2, with D tentatively TRBD1 (5 bases). CDR1 and CDR2 (germline): MNHEY, SVGAGI. The CDR3 is 14 residues long. The V end was cut by 2 bases, the J end by 7 bases, with 14 bases between. In DNA, the CDR3 is TGTGCCAGCAGTTACCTGGGGGGGGGTCCTGGCTACACCTTC. Translating it yields CASSYLGGGPGYTF.

This rearrangement joins TRBV11-2 to TRBJ2-4; TRBD1 is a possible D gene (6 bases). V lost 4 bases to trimming and J lost 7 bases, with 17 bases between them. The CDR3 covers 15 residues. CDR1 and CDR2 from the germline V gene are SGHAT and FQNNGV. The CDR3 DNA reads as TGTGCCAGCAGCTCATCGGACAGCCAGAACAACATTCAGTACTTC. This encodes CASSSSDSQNNIQYF.

V gene TRBV9 combines with J gene TRBJ2-3; 9 nucleotides match TRBD2. The germline V gene has CDR1 SGDLS and CDR2 YYNGEE. After removal of 0 bases from V and 4 bases from J, the junction contained 6 bases not matched to a gene. This CDR3 spans 16 amino acids. The CDR3 sequence: CASSVGVAGVADTQYF. In DNA form, the CDR3 reads TGTGCCAGCAGCGTAGGGGTAGCGGGGGTGGCAGATACGCAGTATTTT.

V is TRBV5-4 and J is TRBJ2-5; 12 positions agree with TRBD1. Germline V gene data show CDR1 as SGHNT and CDR2 as YYREEE (reference sequence). This CDR3 comprises 16 residues. The V and J ends lost 3 bases and 4 bases, in that order; junction bases with no gene match: 7. CDR3 DNA sequence: TGTGCCAGCAGCTCGTTCGGGACAGGGGGCCGAGAGACCCAGTACTTC. Amino acids: CASSSFGTGGRETQYF. Drawing the rest from reference TRBV5-4 and TRBJ2-5, the complete variable domain is ETGVTQSPTHLIKTRGQQVTLRCSSQSGHNTVSWYQQALGQGPQFIFQYYREEENGRGNFPPRFSGLQFPNYSSELNVNALELDDSALYLCASSSFGTGGRETQYFGPGTRLLVL.

The genes are TRBV7-2 and TRBJ1-3; D call uncertain. CDR3 length: 15 residues. The V end was cut by 0 bases, the J end by 0 bases, with 6 bases between. Germline CDR1 and CDR2: SGHTA and FQGNSA. This chain's CDR3 is CASSLARVSGNTIYF. CDR3 DNA sequence: TGTGCCAGCAGCTTAGCCCGAGTCTCTGGAAACACCATATATTTT.